A selection of T cell receptor beta chains follows, all from one sample in a study of blood T cell repertoires in COVID-19. Generated by immunoSEQ multiplex PCR, the TCRdb table keeps only in-frame clones and is missing some. The repertoire holds 100,000 or so clones, with 65% to 80% as singletons. Specimen: peripheral blood. The receptors come from a woman aged 65 to 85 with acute or convalescent COVID-19. The CDR3 runs from the conserved cysteine through the conserved F or W. The order of the fields is CDR3 DNA, CDR3 protein, D gene, clone size, J gene, V gene. A D gene is named only where the DNA matches it firmly. Size is stated for part of the rows, as once, few or many counts, or as a class when the clone is expanded.

TGTGCCTGGAGTGCGGGACAGCCAAACTCTGGAAACACCATATATTTT CAWSAGQPNSGNTIYF TRBD1 NA TRBJ1-3 TRBV30
TGTGCCAGCAGCTTAGGTTCTCGCAGGGGAGTCGAAAAACTGTTTTTT CASSLGSRRGVEKLFF NA NA TRBJ1-4 TRBV7-8
TGTGCCAGCAGTTATGACCGGAGAGACTATGGCTACACCTTC CASSYDRRDYGYTF NA NA TRBJ1-2 TRBV6-2/TRBV6-3
TGTGCCAGCTCACCACCTGGACAGTACGAGCAGTACTTC CASSPPGQYEQYF NA NA TRBJ2-7 TRBV18
TGTGCCAGCAGTTTATCTGTGCCGGTTGACTATGGCTACACCTTC CASSLSVPVDYGYTF NA NA TRBJ1-2 TRBV28
TGCGCCAGCAGTGAAGGGACAGACGTCGGGGAGCTGTTTTTT CASSEGTDVGELFF TRBD1 few TRBJ2-2 TRBV10-1
TGTGCCAGCAGCTCCCCCGAGAGGGTGATAGAGACCCAGTACTTC CASSSPERVIETQYF NA NA TRBJ2-5 TRBV21-1
TGTGCCAGCAGGGGTGGCGGGGGGGCTCGAGAGACCCAGTACTTC CASRGGGGARETQYF TRBD2 NA TRBJ2-5 TRBV6-6
TGTGCCAGTAGGGGGACAGGGAGATTCTATGGCTACACCTTC CASRGTGRFYGYTF TRBD1 NA TRBJ1-2 TRBV19
TGTGCCATCAGTGAACCCGGGACAGGGGTTAATCAGCCCCAGCATTTT CAISEPGTGVNQPQHF TRBD1 once TRBJ1-5 TRBV10-3
TGTGCCAGCTCACCACGGGCTAGCGGGGCCACAGATACGCAGTATTTT CASSPRASGATDTQYF TRBD2 NA TRBJ2-3 TRBV18
TGTGCCAGCAGCAAAAATACGGGACAGGGTTCCGAGCAGTACTTC CASSKNTGQGSEQYF TRBD1 NA TRBJ2-7 TRBV11-2
TGCGCCAGCAGCCTGGGTGGGGGCCGGGTCGAAGCTAACTATGGCTACACCTTC CASSLGGGRVEANYGYTF NA NA TRBJ1-2 TRBV5-1
TGTGCCAGCAGCAAAGAGGGCGAGGGACGGGGGAATCAGCCCCAGCATTTT CASSKEGEGRGNQPQHF NA NA TRBJ1-5 TRBV21-1